These 17 T cell receptor beta chains came from one sample sequenced in a study of cytomegalovirus exposure and HLA in healthy donors. A multiplex PCR was run with 60 Vbeta primers and 13 Jbeta primers. TCRdb's table, derived via immunoSEQ multiplex PCR, lists solely in-frame clones and lacks some. This table has under 150,000 clones, around 81% appearing once. The sequenced material came from PBMCs. These receptors were taken from a man aged 40-50 years in good health and CMV-seropositive.

The rearrangement joins TRBV5-1 to TRBJ1-1; 7 bases agree with TRBD1. Per germline, CDR1 SGHRS and CDR2 YFSETQ. CDR3 length: 14 residues. V lost 4 bases and J lost 4; bases outside the gene matches: 7. In DNA, the CDR3 is TGCGCCAGCAGCAAACTACAGGGGAGCACTGAAGCTTTCTTT. Translated: CASSKLQGSTEAFF. The variable domain in full, with the rest retrieved from reference TRBV5-1 and TRBJ1-1, is KAGVTQTPRYLIKTRGQQVTLSCSPISGHRSVSWYQQTPGQGLQFLFEYFSETQRNKGNFPGRFSGRQFSNSRSEMNVSTLELGDSALYLCASSKLQGSTEAFFGQGTRLTVV.

The gene calls are TRBV7-9 and TRBJ2-3, with 7 bases matching TRBD2. CDR1 and CDR2 from the germline V gene are SEHNR and FQNEAQ (reference sequence). CDR3 length: 15 residues. Trimming took 1 base from V and 6 from J; bases not matched to a gene: 7. CDR3 region: CASSLGGLGGDTQYF. Here the CDR3 DNA reads TGTGCCAGCAGCTTAGGGGGTCTGGGGGGGGATACGCAGTATTTT.

The chain is built from TRBV5-8 and TRBJ2-7; 11 positions match TRBD1. The CDR3 consists of 16 residues. Germline V gene sequence: CDR1 SGHTS, CDR2 YDEGEE. V shed 3 bases, J shed 2 bases, and the junction held 7 bases outside the gene matches. The CDR3 DNA sequence: TGTGCCAGCAGCTCCCAGGACAGGGGGCCCCCCTACGAGCAGTACTTC. Encoded protein: CASSSQDRGPPYEQYF.

V is TRBV11-2 and J is TRBJ1-6, with 10 bases aligning to TRBD1. V lost 7 bases and J lost 3; bases outside the gene matches: 9. The CDR3 has 17 amino acids. Germline V gene sequence: CDR1 SGHAT, CDR2 FQNNGV. DNA of the CDR3: TGTGCCAGCACCGGAGGGTGGGACAGGGGCTATAATTCACCCCTCCACTTT. This sequence encodes CASTGGWDRGYNSPLHF. Variable domain in full (rest from reference TRBV11-2 and TRBJ1-6): EAGVAQSPRYKIIEKRQSVAFWCNPISGHATLYWYQQILGQGPKLLIQFQNNGVVDDSQLPKDRFSAERLKGVDSTLKIQPAKLEDSAVYLCASTGGWDRGYNSPLHFGNGTRLTVT.

The genes are TRBV6-5 and TRBJ1-1, with 8 bases lining up with TRBD1. V was clipped by 5 bases and J by 11 bases; unmatched bases: 13. This CDR3 has 14 residues. Per the germline V gene, CDR1 is MNHEY and CDR2 is SVGAGI. The CDR3 here is CASSNAGGLERAFF. The CDR3 DNA reads TGTGCCAGCAGTAACGCAGGGGGCCTTGAGCGGGCTTTCTTT.

The gene calls are TRBV7-2 and TRBJ2-7; TRBD1 matches at 8 bases. The germline gives CDR1 SGHTA, CDR2 FQGNSA. Losses at the gene ends were 5 bases for V and 5 bases for J; bases not matched to a gene: 8. The CDR3 has 14 residues. DNA for the CDR3: TGTGCCAGCAGCCAAGACAGGGGCTCAGACGAGCAGTACTTC. Translated, it gives CASSQDRGSDEQYF.

The chain links TRBV5-1 to TRBJ1-4; D is unresolved. This CDR3 is 14 amino acids long. Germline CDR1 and CDR2: SGHRS and YFSETQ. Trimming removed 4 bases at V and 3 bases at J, with 10 bases between. For the CDR3, the DNA is TGCGCCAGCAGCCCCTTCGACTCTAATGAAAAACTGTTTTTT. This encodes CASSPFDSNEKLFF. The whole variable domain, filled in from reference TRBV5-1 and TRBJ1-4, reads KAGVTQTPRYLIKTRGQQVTLSCSPISGHRSVSWYQQTPGQGLQFLFEYFSETQRNKGNFPGRFSGRQFSNSRSEMNVSTLELGDSALYLCASSPFDSNEKLFFGSGTQLSVL.

The chain uses TRBV9 and TRBJ2-1; D possibly corresponds to TRBD2 (6 bases). The germline CDR1 and CDR2 sequences are SGDLS and YYNGEE. The CDR3 loop spans 17 amino acids. Trimming removed 2 bases at V and 0 bases at J, with 15 bases between. The CDR3, as DNA: TGTGCCAGCAGCGTGGGTCCTAGCGCGAGCTCCTACAATGAGCAGTTCTTC. Its protein product is CASSVGPSASSYNEQFF.

The chain has TRBV19 and TRBJ1-2; TRBD1 aligns across 8 bases. CDR3 length: 16 amino acids. Germline V gives CDR1 LNHDA, CDR2 SQIVND (reference sequence). J lost 3 bases, V lost 5 bases, and 11 bases had no gene match. Here the CDR3 reads CASSPYGQGADYGYTF. The CDR3 DNA reads TGTGCCAGTAGTCCCTACGGACAGGGCGCCGACTATGGCTACACCTTC.

The V and J genes are TRBV28 and TRBJ2-7; 7 nucleotides line up with TRBD1. This CDR3 is 14 amino acids long. Germline values: CDR1 MDHEN, CDR2 SYDVKM. Trimming at V came to 10 bases and at J to 0 bases, leaving 9 bases not matched to a gene. The CDR3 DNA reads as TGTGCCATCCTGGGACAGAGAAACTCCTACGAGCAGTACTTC. The encoded protein is CAILGQRNSYEQYF.

This clone showed up just once. The chain is built from TRBV27 and TRBJ2-3; 8 bases fit TRBD2. With V trimmed by 10 bases and J by 6 bases, 9 bases remained unmatched. This CDR3 region has 13 residues. CDR1 and CDR2 (germline): MNHEY, SMNVEV (reference sequence). The CDR3 DNA is TGTGCCACCATAGCGGGGCATGGGGATACGCAGTATTTT. Translated, it gives CATIAGHGDTQYF.

This chain joins TRBV18 and TRBJ2-3, with D possibly TRBD1 on 5 matching bases. Germline V CDR1 and CDR2: KGHSH, LQKENI. This CDR3 has 16 residues. The germline V and J ends were trimmed by 0 bases and 3 bases, with 13 bases remaining between them. CDR3 sequence: CASSPPTWAGTDTQYF. DNA of the CDR3: TGTGCCAGCTCACCACCGACCTGGGCAGGGACAGATACGCAGTATTTT.

V usage is TRBV13 and J usage is TRBJ2-7; the match to TRBD1 covers 8 bases. The CDR3 is 14 amino acids. V was clipped by 2 bases and J by 5 bases; unmatched bases: 5. CDR1 and CDR2 from the germline V gene are PRHDT and FYEKMQ (reference sequence). The CDR3 loop is CASSLLQGGDEQYF. The CDR3 DNA sequence: TGTGCCAGCAGCTTACTACAGGGGGGTGACGAGCAGTACTTC.

The rearrangement links TRBV11-2 to TRBJ1-1, with 9 bases identical to TRBD1. CDR1 SGHAT and CDR2 FQNNGV come from the germline V gene. V gave up 4 bases and J gave up 0 bases; unmatched junction bases: 12. CDR3 length: 18 amino acids. For the CDR3, the DNA is TGTGCCAGCAGCTGGGGATTCGGGACAGGGCGGATGAACACTGAAGCTTTCTTT. Protein sequence: CASSWGFGTGRMNTEAFF.

The chain joins TRBV5-4 to TRBJ2-7, with TRBD2 matching over 9 bases. The CDR3 consists of 16 residues. J lost 1 base, V lost 5 bases, and 10 bases had no gene match. Germline CDR1 and CDR2: SGHNT and YYREEE (reference sequence). CDR3 region: CASSIGGRAGSYEQYF. DNA of the CDR3: TGTGCCAGCAGTATAGGCGGGAGGGCCGGATCCTACGAGCAGTACTTC.

This sequence joins TRBV18 and TRBJ2-3, with D perhaps matching TRBD1 (5 bases). Germline V gene data show CDR1 as KGHSH and CDR2 as LQKENI. The CDR3 runs 15 residues. The V end was cut by 6 bases, the J end by 0 bases, with 13 bases between. The CDR3 DNA reads as TGTGCCAGCTCCTCGGTAGGGGCGAGCACAGATACGCAGTATTTT. It is translated as CASSSVGASTDTQYF. Full variable domain (remainder filled in from reference TRBV18 and TRBJ2-3): NAGVMQNPRHLVRRRGQEARLRCSPMKGHSHVYWYRQLPEEGLKFMVYLQKENIIDESGMPKERFSAEFPKEGPSILRIQQVVRGDSAAYFCASSSVGASTDTQYFGPGTRLTVL.

This chain uses TRBV27 with TRBJ2-3, with D possibly being TRBD2 (6 bases). V lost 2 bases, J lost 1 base, and 13 bases lay in between. The CDR3 covers 16 residues. Germline loops: CDR1 MNHEY, CDR2 SMNVEV (reference sequence). This CDR3 is CASSLGVGGGTDTQYF. The CDR3 DNA is TGTGCCAGCAGTTTAGGTGTGGGGGGTGGCACAGATACGCAGTATTTT.